Following are 16 T cell receptor beta chains from one sample sequenced in a study of shared clonotypes between healthy human individuals (dated by TCRdb to the early 2020s). The receptor library was made with the immunoSEQ multiplex PCR assay. Sourced from immuneACCESS, this table was stored by TCRdb with only in-frame sequences that have V and J called. A share of the clones is absent; for the studies checked, an unresolved V gene accounts for under half, and the remainder has no known explanation. This sample has nearly 1 million clones in its table, and around 80% of those were observed once. Of the sample, about 1.5% is held by the ten largest clones. Material for sequencing was memory CD4+ T cells sorted from blood. What this sample's cell subset or site label stands for: CD45RA-negative fraction. These TCRs come from a man in his late teens or twenties in good health.

This clone was recorded only once. V usage is TRBV11-3 and J usage is TRBJ2-1; D may be TRBD2 (6 bases). The V gene's germline CDR1 is SGHNT and CDR2 YENEEA. The CDR3 spans 13 residues. V was trimmed by 1 base and J by 9 bases, leaving 10 bases between them. The CDR3 spells CASSLGTSSEQFF. The CDR3 nucleotides read TGTGCCAGCAGCTTAGGAACTAGCAGTGAGCAGTTCTTC.

This clone was seen once. V and J are TRBV4-1 and TRBJ2-4; D tentatively reads TRBD1 or TRBD2 (5 bases each). This CDR3 is built from 14 residues. CDR1 MGHRA and CDR2 YSYEKL come from the germline V gene. V was shortened by 2 bases and J by 6 bases, with 11 bases between the two germline ends. Here the CDR3 reads CASSQSFGANIQYF. The CDR3 region has the DNA TGCGCCAGCAGCCAATCCTTCGGGGCAAACATTCAGTACTTC.

The chain uses TRBV5-4 and TRBJ1-5, with 9 nucleotides matching TRBD1. The CDR3 spans 15 residues. With 4 bases clipped from V and 6 bases from J, the junction kept 8 bases outside the gene matches. Germline values: CDR1 SGHNT, CDR2 YYREEE (reference sequence). The CDR3 DNA follows: TGTGCCAGCAGCGCAGGGGGGACAGGGAGTCAGCCCCAGCATTTT. The encoded protein is CASSAGGTGSQPQHF.

In its sample, this clone was seen many times. This rearrangement joins TRBV20-1 to TRBJ2-2; D is undetermined. Trimming removed 1 base from V and 6 bases from J, with 3 bases in between. Germline V gene lookup returns CDR1 DFQATT and CDR2 SNEGSKA (reference sequence). The CDR3 has 11 amino acids. The CDR3 sequence is CSARVPGELFF. In nucleotides, the CDR3 is TGCAGTGCTAGAGTGCCCGGGGAGCTGTTTTTT.

The rearrangement links TRBV10-3 to TRBJ2-4, with TRBD1 identical over 7 bases. CDR1 and CDR2 (germline): ENHRY, SYGVKD. V lost 2 bases and J lost 4; bases outside the gene matches: 5. The CDR3 contains 15 residues. The CDR3 region is CAISEPGQAKNIQYF. In DNA form, the CDR3 reads TGTGCCATCAGTGAGCCCGGACAGGCTAAAAACATTCAGTACTTC.

This sequence joins TRBV30 and TRBJ2-2; 10 positions match TRBD2. V gave up 5 bases and J gave up 5 bases; unmatched junction bases: 8. This CDR3 contains 15 residues. Germline lookup yields CDR1 GTSNPN and CDR2 SVGIG (reference sequence). The CDR3 is CAWGGVAGGTGELFF. In DNA form, the CDR3 reads TGTGCCTGGGGGGGAGTAGCGGGAGGTACCGGGGAGCTGTTTTTT.

The chain uses TRBV7-2 and TRBJ2-1; the D is unclear. This CDR3 contains 14 residues. The V gene lost 1 base and the J gene lost 9 bases, with 13 bases spanning the gap. Looked up from germline, CDR1 is SGHTA and CDR2 is FQGNSA. The CDR3 DNA reads TGTGCCAGCAGCTTAGATAGGTGGGATTCTGAGCAGTTCTTC. It yields the protein CASSLDRWDSEQFF. Supplemented by reference TRBV7-2 and TRBJ2-1, the full variable domain reads GAGVSQSPSNKVTEKGKDVELRCDPISGHTALYWYRQSLGQGLEFLIYFQGNSAPDKSGLPSDRFSAERTGGSVSTLTIQRTQQEDSAVYLCASSLDRWDSEQFFGPGTRLTVL.

This clone was seen more than once but under ten times. This chain uses TRBV10-2 with TRBJ1-2; possibly TRBD1 for D (6 bases). The V gene lost 0 bases and the J gene lost 8 bases, with 10 bases spanning the gap. The CDR3 extends over 13 amino acids. The germline gives CDR1 WSHSY, CDR2 SAAADI. The CDR3, as DNA: TGCGCCAGCAGTGAGTCCGTCCAGGGGGGCTACACCTTC. The encoded protein is CASSESVQGGYTF.

This clone was observed a single time. This chain connects TRBV29-1 to TRBJ2-3; tentative D call: TRBD1 (6 bases). CDR1 is SQVTM and CDR2 is ANQGSEA in the germline V gene. Trimming took off 3 bases at V and 6 bases at J, with 7 bases between the two ends. This CDR3 comprises 11 residues. The chain's CDR3 is CSVDRGDTQYF. In nucleotides, the CDR3 is TGCAGCGTTGATAGGGGGGATACGCAGTATTTT.

The J gene is TRBJ2-7, the V gene TRBV23-1, with unresolved D. TRBV23-1 belongs to the ORF category, with a function that is uncertain. Deletions cut 0 bases from V and 5 bases from J, with 17 bases between. The CDR3 has 16 residues. The DNA of the CDR3 is TGCGCCAGCAGTCAATCGATCCACAGAATCCAGGACGAGCAGTACTTC. Residues: CASSQSIHRIQDEQYF.

This chain links TRBV30 with TRBJ2-1; 9 bases map to TRBD1. Germline CDR1 and CDR2: GTSNPN and SVGIG (reference sequence). The CDR3 is made up of 14 amino acids. The V gene end was trimmed by 5 bases and the J gene end by 5 bases; junction bases not matched to a gene: 7. In nucleotides, the CDR3 is TGTGCCTGGGTGGGGGACAGGGAGAACAATGAGCAGTTCTTC. Amino acids: CAWVGDRENNEQFF.

This clone showed up just once. This chain links TRBV6-1 with TRBJ2-5; 7 bases map to TRBD2. The germline V gene has CDR1 MNHNS and CDR2 SASEGT. The CDR3 extends over 19 amino acids. V was clipped by 2 bases and J by 0 bases; unmatched bases: 15. CDR3: CASSEFHMRGIKYQETQYF. CDR3 coding DNA: TGTGCCAGCAGTGAATTTCATATGCGGGGGATAAAGTACCAAGAGACCCAGTACTTC.

The V and J genes are TRBV5-6 and TRBJ2-7, with 10 bases aligning to TRBD1. The J segment lost 7 bases and the V segment lost 1 base, leaving 8 bases of the junction unmatched. Germline loops: CDR1 SGHDT, CDR2 YYEEEE. The CDR3 covers 15 residues. The CDR3 protein is CASSLRDRGLGEQYF. CDR3 DNA: TGTGCCAGCAGCTTGAGGGACAGGGGATTGGGTGAGCAGTACTTC.

The chain links TRBV12-5 to TRBJ2-7; possibly TRBD1 for D (6 bases). Per germline, CDR1 LGHNT and CDR2 FRNRAP. V gave up 4 bases and J gave up 6 bases, with 13 bases separating them. The CDR3 spans 13 residues. The CDR3 sequence: CASGSGTSSEQYF. CDR3 DNA sequence: TGTGCTAGTGGTTCCGGGACATCTTCCGAGCAGTACTTC.

The chain has TRBV21-1 and TRBJ1-5. TRBV21-1 is marked as a pseudogene. The CDR3 is 15 amino acids. The CDR3 reads CASSNTDRHNQPQHF. In nucleotides, the CDR3 is TGTGCCAGCAGCAATACGGACCGTCACAATCAGCCCCAGCATTTT.

This clone was seen a handful of times. Other DNA variants within this sample encode the same CDR3. CDR3: CASSPDGFYEQYF. The CDR3 DNA sequence: TGTGCCAGCAGCCCCGACGGGTTCTACGAGCAGTACTTC. This chain uses TRBV7-2 with TRBJ2-7, with D unresolved. V was shortened by 5 bases and J by 3 bases, with 11 bases between the two germline ends. The CDR3 length is 13 residues. Germline assignment: CDR1 SGHTA and CDR2 FQGNSA.